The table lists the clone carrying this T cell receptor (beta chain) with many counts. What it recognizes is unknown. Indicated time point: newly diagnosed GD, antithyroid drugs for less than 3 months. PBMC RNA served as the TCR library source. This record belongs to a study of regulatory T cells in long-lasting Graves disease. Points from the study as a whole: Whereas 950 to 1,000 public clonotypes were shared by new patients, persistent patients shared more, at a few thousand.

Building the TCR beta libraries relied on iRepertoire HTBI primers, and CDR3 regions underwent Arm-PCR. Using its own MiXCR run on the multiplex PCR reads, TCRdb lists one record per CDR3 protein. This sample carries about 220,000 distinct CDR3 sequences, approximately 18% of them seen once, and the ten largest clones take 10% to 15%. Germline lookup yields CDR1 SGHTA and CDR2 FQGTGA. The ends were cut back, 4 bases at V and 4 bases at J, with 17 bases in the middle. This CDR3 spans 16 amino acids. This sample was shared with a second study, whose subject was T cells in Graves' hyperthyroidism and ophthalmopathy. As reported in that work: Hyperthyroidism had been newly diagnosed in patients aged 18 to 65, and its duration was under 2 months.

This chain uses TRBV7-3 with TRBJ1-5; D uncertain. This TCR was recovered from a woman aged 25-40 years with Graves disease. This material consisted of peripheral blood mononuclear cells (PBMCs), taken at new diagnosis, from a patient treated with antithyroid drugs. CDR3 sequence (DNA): TGTGCCAGCAGCTCAGGCGTAAAACGGGAAAATCAGCCCCAGCATTTT. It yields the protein CASSSGVKRENQPQHF.